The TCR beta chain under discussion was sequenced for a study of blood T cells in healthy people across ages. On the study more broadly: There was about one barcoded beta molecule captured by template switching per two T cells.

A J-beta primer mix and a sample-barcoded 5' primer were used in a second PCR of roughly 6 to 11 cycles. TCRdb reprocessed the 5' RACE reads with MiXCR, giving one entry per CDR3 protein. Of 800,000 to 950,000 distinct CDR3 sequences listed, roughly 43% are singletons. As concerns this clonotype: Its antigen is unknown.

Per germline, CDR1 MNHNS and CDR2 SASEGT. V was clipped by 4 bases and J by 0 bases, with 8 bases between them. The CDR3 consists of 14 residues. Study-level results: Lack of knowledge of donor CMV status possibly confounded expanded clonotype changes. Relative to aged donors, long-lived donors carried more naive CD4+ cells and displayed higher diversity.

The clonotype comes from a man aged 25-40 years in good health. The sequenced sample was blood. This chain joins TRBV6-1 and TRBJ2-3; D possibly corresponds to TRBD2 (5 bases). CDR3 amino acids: CASSVERSTDTQYF. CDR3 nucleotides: TGTGCCAGCAGTGTCGAGCGGAGCACAGATACGCAGTATTTT.